These T cell receptor beta chains were read from a single sample in a study of shared clonotypes between healthy human individuals. Profiled with immunoSEQ multiplex PCR; TCRdb holds only in-frame clones, not every one. Of millions of clones in the sample, roughly 94% were seen once. The specimen sequenced was naive CD4+ T cells sorted from blood. Every receptor here comes from a man between 18 and 35 years old in good health. Each CDR3 is given with its conserved first and last residue. The order of the fields is clone size, CDR3 length, D gene, J gene, V gene, CDR3 protein, CDR3 DNA. A D gene is named only where the DNA matches it firmly. Size is omitted from some rows. Given values are once, few, many or a class for expanded clones.

. | 15 | TRBD1 | TRBJ1-6 | TRBV18 | CASSPSGTANSPLHF | TGTGCCAGCTCACCAAGCGGGACAGCAAATTCACCCCTCCACTTT
. | 14 | TRBD1 | TRBJ1-5 | TRBV6-5 | CASSGQGSNQPQHF | TGTGCCAGCAGTGGACAGGGTAGCAATCAGCCCCAGCATTTT
. | 17 | TRBD2 | TRBJ2-4 | TRBV9 | CASSEGLAGGPQNIQYF | TGTGCCAGCAGCGAGGGACTAGCGGGAGGGCCCCAAAACATTCAGTACTTC
once | 13 | . | TRBJ2-2 | TRBV18 | CASSPRLNGELFF | TGTGCCAGCTCACCGAGACTGAACGGGGAGCTGTTTTTT
once | 14 | TRBD1 | TRBJ2-3 | TRBV5-4 | CASSFTDRADTQYF | TGTGCCAGCAGCTTTACCGACAGGGCAGATACGCAGTATTTT
. | 17 | . | TRBJ2-6 | TRBV2 | CASRDGERPTGANVLTF | TGTGCCAGCAGAGACGGGGAGCGGCCCACTGGGGCCAACGTCCTGACTTTC
. | 15 | . | TRBJ2-6 | TRBV7-6 | CASSSWGSGANVLTF | TGTGCCAGCAGCTCCTGGGGATCTGGGGCCAACGTCCTGACTTTC
. | 15 | . | TRBJ1-4 | TRBV19 | CASSIIEGSNEKLFF | TGTGCCAGTAGTATAATCGAGGGTAGCAATGAAAAACTGTTTTTT
. | 15 | TRBD1 | TRBJ2-2 | TRBV28 | CASSSRGRLTGELFF | TGTGCCAGCAGTTCCAGGGGGCGCCTCACCGGGGAGCTGTTTTTT
. | 13 | TRBD1 | TRBJ1-2 | TRBV10-3 | CAVDRQGNYGYTF | TGTGCCGTTGACCGACAGGGAAACTATGGCTACACCTTC
. | 13 | . | TRBJ2-1 | TRBV13 | CASSWTRYNEQFF | TGTGCCAGCAGCTGGACCCGATACAATGAGCAGTTCTTC
few | 14 | . | TRBJ2-7 | TRBV27 | CASSFGPGPYEQYF | TGTGCCAGCAGTTTTGGCCCGGGACCCTACGAGCAGTACTTC
. | 14 | . | TRBJ2-3 | TRBV5-1 | CASSLGTPTDTQYF | TGCGCCAGCAGCTTGGGGACTCCCACAGATACGCAGTATTTT
. | 14 | . | TRBJ2-6 | TRBV5-1 | CASSLESGANVLTF | TGCGCCAGCAGCTTGGAGTCCGGGGCCAACGTCCTGACTTTC
. | 14 | TRBD2 | TRBJ2-2 | TRBV5-1 | CASKTSGGTGELFF | TGCGCCAGCAAAACTAGCGGAGGGACCGGGGAGCTGTTTTTT
. | 15 | . | TRBJ1-2 | TRBV6-9 | CASSLMKAFNYGYTF | TGTGCCAGCAGCTTAATGAAGGCATTCAACTATGGCTACACCTTC
. | 20 | TRBD1 | TRBJ2-4 | TRBV4-2 | CASSQEGDRGRGVAKNIQYF | TGTGCCAGCAGCCAAGAAGGGGACAGGGGGCGTGGGGTAGCCAAAAACATTCAGTACTTC
. | 13 | . | TRBJ2-7 | TRBV29-1 | CSVEGRDPYEQYF | TGCAGCGTTGAAGGCAGGGATCCCTACGAGCAGTACTTC
. | 15 | . | TRBJ1-4 | TRBV28 | CASSSSTGLSEKLFF | TGTGCCAGCAGTTCCTCGACAGGTCTATCTGAAAAACTGTTTTTT
. | 13 | TRBD1 | TRBJ1-2 | TRBV6-1 | CASSDRQGAGYTF | TGTGCCAGCAGTGATAGACAGGGGGCTGGCTACACCTTC
. | 18 | TRBD1 | TRBJ1-3 | TRBV28 | CASSPTPRQGAFRNTIYF | TGTGCCAGCAGTCCCACCCCCCGACAGGGGGCTTTTAGAAACACCATATATTTT
. | 15 | . | TRBJ2-7 | TRBV7-2 | CASRPDTLSPYEQYF | TGTGCCAGCAGACCGGACACTTTAAGCCCCTACGAGCAGTACTTC
. | 14 | TRBD1 | TRBJ2-7 | TRBV7-2 | CASSPDRGPYEQYF | TGTGCCAGCAGCCCAGACAGGGGGCCCTACGAGCAGTACTTC
. | 13 | . | TRBJ1-6 | TRBV5-4 | CASSLESFSPLHF | TGTGCCAGCAGCTTGGAGTCGTTTTCACCCCTCCACTTT
. | 13 | . | TRBJ2-2 | TRBV30 | CAWSVRGTGELFF | TGTGCCTGGAGTGTACGGGGAACCGGGGAGCTGTTTTTT
. | 13 | . | TRBJ1-1 | TRBV6-6 | CASSYPENTEAFF | TGTGCCAGCAGTTACCCGGAGAACACTGAAGCTTTCTTT
. | 13 | . | TRBJ1-5 | TRBV6-5 | CASSQVPYQPQHF | TGTGCCAGCAGCCAGGTCCCCTATCAGCCCCAGCATTTT
. | 15 | . | TRBJ1-1 | TRBV6-6 | CASSQTPGTIAEAFF | TGTGCCAGCAGTCAGACCCCCGGGACGATTGCCGAAGCTTTCTTT
. | 14 | . | TRBJ2-5 | TRBV29-1 | CSVGSHASQETQYF | TGCAGCGTTGGATCACATGCTTCGCAAGAGACCCAGTACTTC
. | 13 | . | TRBJ2-5 | TRBV6-5 | CASSLGTPETQYF | TGTGCCAGCAGCCTTGGGACACCAGAGACCCAGTACTTC
. | 15 | . | TRBJ1-2 | TRBV5-1 | CASSLAGKNNYGYTF | TGCGCCAGCAGCTTGGCGGGGAAGAATAACTATGGCTACACCTTC
. | 14 | . | TRBJ1-3 | TRBV19 | CAIGTGGPGNTIYF | TGTGCCATCGGTACGGGAGGGCCTGGAAACACCATATATTTT
. | 15 | TRBD2 | TRBJ2-1 | TRBV19 | CASRTSGGSYNEQFF | TGTGCCAGCCGGACTAGCGGGGGCTCCTACAATGAGCAGTTCTTC
. | 14 | . | TRBJ1-5 | TRBV7-2 | CASAIGSSNQPQHF | TGTGCCAGCGCAATAGGAAGTAGCAATCAGCCCCAGCATTTT
. | 16 | TRBD2 | TRBJ2-3 | TRBV9 | CASSVGSGKGQDTQYF | TGTGCCAGCAGCGTCGGAAGCGGGAAGGGCCAAGATACGCAGTATTTT
. | 18 | . | TRBJ2-7 | TRBV5-1 | CASSLYSRALKGLYEQYF | TGCGCCAGCAGCCTCTACTCCAGGGCCCTGAAAGGACTATACGAGCAGTACTTC
. | 17 | . | TRBJ2-6 | TRBV5-1 | CASSPNLRVSGANVLTF | TGCGCCAGCAGCCCAAACCTCAGGGTCTCTGGGGCCAACGTCCTGACTTTC
. | 15 | TRBD2 | TRBJ2-7 | TRBV6-5 | CASSRSGGQTYEQYF | TGTGCCAGCAGCAGAAGCGGGGGTCAGACCTACGAGCAGTACTTC
. | 13 | . | TRBJ2-7 | TRBV5-1 | CASRYGSTYEQYF | TGCGCCAGCAGGTACGGGAGTACCTACGAGCAGTACTTC
. | 13 | . | TRBJ2-7 | TRBV5-1 | CASSSDSAYEQYF | TGCGCCAGCAGCTCGGACAGTGCCTACGAGCAGTACTTC
. | 14 | . | TRBJ1-5 | TRBV2 | CASRAESGANPQHF | TGTGCCAGCAGGGCAGAGAGTGGGGCGAACCCCCAGCATTTT
once | 13 | . | TRBJ1-1 | TRBV6-1 | CASSAGMNTEAFF | TGTGCCAGCTCGGCGGGGATGAACACTGAAGCTTTCTTT
. | 12 | . | TRBJ1-1 | TRBV6-5 | CASSQTGTEAFF | TGTGCCAGCAGTCAGACAGGAACCGAAGCTTTCTTT
. | 15 | . | TRBJ2-7 | TRBV6-5 | CASSYVSVPIYEQYF | TGTGCCAGCAGTTACGTCTCGGTCCCGATCTACGAGCAGTACTTC
. | 13 | . | TRBJ2-4 | TRBV30 | CAGSGQEGDIQYF | TGTGCCGGGAGCGGACAGGAGGGGGACATTCAGTACTTC
. | 14 | . | TRBJ1-2 | TRBV5-4 | CASSPEVPLGGYTF | TGTGCCAGCAGCCCCGAGGTTCCACTGGGCGGCTACACCTTC